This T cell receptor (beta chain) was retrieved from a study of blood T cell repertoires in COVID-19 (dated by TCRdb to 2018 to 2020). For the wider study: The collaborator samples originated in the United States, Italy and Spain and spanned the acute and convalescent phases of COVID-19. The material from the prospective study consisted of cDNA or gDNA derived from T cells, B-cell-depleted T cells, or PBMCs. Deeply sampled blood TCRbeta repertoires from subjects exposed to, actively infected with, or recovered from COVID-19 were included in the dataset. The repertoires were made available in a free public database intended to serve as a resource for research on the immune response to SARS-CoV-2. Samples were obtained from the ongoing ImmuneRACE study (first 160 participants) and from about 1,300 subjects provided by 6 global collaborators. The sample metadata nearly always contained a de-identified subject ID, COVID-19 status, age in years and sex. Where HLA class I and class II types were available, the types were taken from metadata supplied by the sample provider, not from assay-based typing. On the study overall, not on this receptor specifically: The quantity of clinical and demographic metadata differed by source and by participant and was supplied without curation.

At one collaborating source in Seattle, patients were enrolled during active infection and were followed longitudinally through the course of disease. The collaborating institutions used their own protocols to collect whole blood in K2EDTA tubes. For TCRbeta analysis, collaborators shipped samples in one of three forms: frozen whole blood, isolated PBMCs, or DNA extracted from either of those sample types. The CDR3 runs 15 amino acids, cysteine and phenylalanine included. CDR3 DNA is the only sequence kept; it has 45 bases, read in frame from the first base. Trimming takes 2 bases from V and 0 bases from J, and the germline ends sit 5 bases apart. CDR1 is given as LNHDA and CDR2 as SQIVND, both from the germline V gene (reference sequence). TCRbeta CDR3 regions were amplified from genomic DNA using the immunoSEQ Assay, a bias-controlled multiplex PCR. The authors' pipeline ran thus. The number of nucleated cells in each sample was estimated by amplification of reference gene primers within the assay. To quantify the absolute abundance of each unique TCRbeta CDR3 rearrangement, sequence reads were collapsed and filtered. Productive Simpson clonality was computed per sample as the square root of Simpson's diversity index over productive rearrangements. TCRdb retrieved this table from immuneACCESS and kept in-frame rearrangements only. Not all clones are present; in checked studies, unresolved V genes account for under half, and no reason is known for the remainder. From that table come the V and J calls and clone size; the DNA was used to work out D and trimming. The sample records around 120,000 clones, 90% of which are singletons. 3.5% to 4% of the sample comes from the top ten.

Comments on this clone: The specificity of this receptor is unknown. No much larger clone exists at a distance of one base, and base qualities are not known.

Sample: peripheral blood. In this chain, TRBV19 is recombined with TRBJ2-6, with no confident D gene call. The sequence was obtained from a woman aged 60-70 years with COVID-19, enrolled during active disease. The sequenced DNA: TGTGCCAGTAGTATATCCGTCTCTGGGGCCAACGTCCTGACTTTC. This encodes CASSISVSGANVLTF.